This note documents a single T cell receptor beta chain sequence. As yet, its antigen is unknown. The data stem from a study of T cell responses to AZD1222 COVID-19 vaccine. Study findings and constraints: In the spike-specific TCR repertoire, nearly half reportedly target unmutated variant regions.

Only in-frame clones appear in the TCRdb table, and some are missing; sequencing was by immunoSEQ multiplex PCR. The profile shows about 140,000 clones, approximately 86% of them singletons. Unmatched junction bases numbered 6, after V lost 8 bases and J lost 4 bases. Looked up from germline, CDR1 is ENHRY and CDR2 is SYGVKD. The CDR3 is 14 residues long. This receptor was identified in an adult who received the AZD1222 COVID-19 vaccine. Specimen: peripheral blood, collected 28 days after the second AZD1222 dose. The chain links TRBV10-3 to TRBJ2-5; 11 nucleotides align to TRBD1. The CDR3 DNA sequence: TGTGCCATCTCTAGGGGACAGGGGGGAGAGACCCAGTACTTC. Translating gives CAISRGQGGETQYF.